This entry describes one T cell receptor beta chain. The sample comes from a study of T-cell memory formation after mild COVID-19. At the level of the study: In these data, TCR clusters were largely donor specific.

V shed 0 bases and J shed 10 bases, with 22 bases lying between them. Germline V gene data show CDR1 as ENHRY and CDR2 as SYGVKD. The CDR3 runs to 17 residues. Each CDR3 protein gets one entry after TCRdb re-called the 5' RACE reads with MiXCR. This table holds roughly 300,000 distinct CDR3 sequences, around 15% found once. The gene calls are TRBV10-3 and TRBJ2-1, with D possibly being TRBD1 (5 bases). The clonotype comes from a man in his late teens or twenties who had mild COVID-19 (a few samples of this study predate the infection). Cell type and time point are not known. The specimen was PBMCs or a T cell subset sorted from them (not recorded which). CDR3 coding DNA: TGTGCCATCAGTGAGTCGATAAGCGACAGTTTCCCTTACGAGCAGTTCTTC. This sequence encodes CAISESISDSFPYEQFF.